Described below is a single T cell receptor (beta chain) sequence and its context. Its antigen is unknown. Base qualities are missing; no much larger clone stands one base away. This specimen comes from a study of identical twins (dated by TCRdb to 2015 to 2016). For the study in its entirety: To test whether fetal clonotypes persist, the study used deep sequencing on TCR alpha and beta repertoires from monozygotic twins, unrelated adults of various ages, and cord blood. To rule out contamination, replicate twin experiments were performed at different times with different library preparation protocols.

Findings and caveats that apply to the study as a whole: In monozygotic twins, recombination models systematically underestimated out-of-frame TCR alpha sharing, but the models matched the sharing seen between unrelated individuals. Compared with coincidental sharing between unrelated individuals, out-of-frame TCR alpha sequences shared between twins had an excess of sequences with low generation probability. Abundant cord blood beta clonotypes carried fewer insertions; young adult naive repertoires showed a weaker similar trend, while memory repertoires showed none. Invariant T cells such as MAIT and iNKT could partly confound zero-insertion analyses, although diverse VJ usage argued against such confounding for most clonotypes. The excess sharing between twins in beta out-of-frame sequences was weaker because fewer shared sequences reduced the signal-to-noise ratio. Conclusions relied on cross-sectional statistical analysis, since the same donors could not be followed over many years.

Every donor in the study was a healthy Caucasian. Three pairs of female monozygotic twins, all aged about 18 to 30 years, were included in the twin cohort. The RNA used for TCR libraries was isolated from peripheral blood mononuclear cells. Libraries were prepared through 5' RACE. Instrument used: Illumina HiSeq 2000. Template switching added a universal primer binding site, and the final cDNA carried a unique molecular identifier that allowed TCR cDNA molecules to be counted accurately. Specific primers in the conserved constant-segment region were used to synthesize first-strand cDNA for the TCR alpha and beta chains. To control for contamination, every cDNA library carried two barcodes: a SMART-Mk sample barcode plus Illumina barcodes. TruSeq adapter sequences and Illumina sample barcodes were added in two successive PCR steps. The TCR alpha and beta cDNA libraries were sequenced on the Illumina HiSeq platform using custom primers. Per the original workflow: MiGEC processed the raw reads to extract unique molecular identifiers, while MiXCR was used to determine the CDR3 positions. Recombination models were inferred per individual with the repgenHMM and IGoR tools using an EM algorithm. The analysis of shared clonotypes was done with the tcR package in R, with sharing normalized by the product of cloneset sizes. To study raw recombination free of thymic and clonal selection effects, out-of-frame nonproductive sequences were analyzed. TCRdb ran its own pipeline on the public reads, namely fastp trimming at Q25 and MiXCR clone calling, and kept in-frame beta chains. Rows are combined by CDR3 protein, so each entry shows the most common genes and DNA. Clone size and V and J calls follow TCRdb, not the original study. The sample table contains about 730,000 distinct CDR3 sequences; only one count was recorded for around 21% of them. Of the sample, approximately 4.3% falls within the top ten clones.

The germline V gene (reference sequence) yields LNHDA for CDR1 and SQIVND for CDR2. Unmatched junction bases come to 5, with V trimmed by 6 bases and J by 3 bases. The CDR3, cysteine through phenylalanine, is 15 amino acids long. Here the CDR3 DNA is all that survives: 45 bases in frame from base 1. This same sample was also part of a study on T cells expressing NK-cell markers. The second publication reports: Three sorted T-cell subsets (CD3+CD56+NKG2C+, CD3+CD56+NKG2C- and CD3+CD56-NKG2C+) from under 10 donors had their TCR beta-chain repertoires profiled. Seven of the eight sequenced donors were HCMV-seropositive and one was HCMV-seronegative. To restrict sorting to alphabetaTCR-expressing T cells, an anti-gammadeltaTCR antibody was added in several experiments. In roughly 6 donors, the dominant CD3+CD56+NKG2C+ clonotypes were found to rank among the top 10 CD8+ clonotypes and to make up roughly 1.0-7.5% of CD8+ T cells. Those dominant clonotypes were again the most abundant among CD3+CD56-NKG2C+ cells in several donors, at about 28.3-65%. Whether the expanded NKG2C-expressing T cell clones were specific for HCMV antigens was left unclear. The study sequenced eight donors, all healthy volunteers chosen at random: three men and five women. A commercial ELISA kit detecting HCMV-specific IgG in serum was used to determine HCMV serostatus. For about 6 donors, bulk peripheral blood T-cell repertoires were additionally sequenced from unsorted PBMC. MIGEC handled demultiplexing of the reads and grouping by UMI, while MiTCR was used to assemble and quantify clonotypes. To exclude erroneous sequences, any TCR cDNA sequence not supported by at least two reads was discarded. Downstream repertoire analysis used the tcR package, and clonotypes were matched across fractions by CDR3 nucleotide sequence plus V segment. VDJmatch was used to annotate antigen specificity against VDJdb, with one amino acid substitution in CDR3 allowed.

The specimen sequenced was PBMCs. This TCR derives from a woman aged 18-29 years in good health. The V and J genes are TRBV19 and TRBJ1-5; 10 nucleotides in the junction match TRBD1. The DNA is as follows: TGTGCCAGTAGACCCGGGACAGGGGTCAATCAGCCCCAGCATTTT. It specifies CASRPGTGVNQPQHF.